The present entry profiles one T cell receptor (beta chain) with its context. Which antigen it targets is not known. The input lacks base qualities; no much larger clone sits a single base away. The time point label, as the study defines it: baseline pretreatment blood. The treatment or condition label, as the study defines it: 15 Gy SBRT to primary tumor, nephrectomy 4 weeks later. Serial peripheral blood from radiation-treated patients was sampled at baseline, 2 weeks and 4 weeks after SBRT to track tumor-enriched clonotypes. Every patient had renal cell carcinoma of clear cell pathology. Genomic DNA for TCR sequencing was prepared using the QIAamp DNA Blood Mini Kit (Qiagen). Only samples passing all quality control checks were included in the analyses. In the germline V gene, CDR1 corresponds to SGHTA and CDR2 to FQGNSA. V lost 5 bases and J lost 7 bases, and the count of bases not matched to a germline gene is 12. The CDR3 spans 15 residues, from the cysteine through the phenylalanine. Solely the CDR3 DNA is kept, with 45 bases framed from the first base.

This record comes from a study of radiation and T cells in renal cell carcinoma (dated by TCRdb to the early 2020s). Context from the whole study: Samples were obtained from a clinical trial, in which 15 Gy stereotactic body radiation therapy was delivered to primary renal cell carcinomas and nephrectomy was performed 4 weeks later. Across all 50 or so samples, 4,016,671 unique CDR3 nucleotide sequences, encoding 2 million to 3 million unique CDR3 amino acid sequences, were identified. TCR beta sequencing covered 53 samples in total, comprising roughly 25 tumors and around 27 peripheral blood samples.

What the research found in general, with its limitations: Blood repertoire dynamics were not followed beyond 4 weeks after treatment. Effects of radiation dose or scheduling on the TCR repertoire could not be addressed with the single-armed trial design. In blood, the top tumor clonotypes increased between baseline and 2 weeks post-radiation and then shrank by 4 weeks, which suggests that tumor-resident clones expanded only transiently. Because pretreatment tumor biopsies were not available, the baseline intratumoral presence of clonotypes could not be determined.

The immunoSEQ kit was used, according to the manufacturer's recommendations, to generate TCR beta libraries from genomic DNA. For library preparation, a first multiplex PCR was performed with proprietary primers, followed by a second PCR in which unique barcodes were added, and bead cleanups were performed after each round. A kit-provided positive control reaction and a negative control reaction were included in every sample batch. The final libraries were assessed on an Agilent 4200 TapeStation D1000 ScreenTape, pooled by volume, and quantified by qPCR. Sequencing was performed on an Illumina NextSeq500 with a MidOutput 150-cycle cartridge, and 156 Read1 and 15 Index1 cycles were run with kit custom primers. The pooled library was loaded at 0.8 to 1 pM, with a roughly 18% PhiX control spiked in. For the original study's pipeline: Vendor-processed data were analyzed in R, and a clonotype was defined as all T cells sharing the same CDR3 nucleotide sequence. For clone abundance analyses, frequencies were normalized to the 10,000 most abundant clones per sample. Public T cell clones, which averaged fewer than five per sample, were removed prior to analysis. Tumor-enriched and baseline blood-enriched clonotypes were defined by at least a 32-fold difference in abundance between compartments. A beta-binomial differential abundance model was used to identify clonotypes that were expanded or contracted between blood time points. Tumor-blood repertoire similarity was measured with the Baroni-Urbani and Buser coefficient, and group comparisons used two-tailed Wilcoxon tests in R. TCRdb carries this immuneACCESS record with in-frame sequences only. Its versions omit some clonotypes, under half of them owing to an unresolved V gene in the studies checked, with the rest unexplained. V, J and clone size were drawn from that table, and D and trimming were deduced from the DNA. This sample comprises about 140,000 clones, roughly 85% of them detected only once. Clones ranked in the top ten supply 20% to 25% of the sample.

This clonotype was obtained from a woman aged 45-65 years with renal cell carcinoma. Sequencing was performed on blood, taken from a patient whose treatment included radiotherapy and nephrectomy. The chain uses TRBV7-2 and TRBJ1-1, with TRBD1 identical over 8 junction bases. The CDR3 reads CASSPLQGARGEAFF. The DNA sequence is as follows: TGTGCCAGCAGCCCTTTGCAGGGGGCTCGGGGTGAAGCTTTCTTT.